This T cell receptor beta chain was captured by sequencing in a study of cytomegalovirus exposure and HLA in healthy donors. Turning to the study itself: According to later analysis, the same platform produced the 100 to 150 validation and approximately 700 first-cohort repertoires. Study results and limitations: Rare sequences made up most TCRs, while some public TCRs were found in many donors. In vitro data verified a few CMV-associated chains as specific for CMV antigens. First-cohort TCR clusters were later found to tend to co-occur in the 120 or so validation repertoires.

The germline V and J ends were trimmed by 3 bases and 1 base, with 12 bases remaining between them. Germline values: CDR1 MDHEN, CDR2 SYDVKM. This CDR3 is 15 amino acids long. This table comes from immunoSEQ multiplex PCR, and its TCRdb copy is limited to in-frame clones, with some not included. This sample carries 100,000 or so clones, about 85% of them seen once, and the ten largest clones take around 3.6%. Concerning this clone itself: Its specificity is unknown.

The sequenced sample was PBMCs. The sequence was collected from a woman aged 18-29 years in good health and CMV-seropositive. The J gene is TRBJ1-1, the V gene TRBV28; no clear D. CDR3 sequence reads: CASSLGGPGNTEAFF. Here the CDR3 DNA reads TGTGCCAGCAGTTTGGGAGGCCCGGGGAACACTGAAGCTTTCTTT.